This is a list of T cell receptor beta chains from one sample in a study of cytomegalovirus exposure and HLA in healthy donors. Libraries were prepared by immunoSEQ multiplex PCR; TCRdb keeps only in-frame clonotypes and omits some of them. Of about 120,000 clones listed, 70% to 85% are singletons. Input material: PBMCs. These receptor sequences come from a man aged 18 to 35 in good health and CMV-seropositive. Both conserved end residues are part of each CDR3. Each record gives: D gene, J gene, V gene, clone size, CDR3 protein, CDR3 DNA. A D gene is named only where the DNA matches it firmly. Clone sizes are given selectively: once, few, many, or a class where the clone is expanded.

D: TRBD2; J: TRBJ2-7; V: TRBV4-1; size: few; CDR3: CASSQGAGALYEQYF; DNA: TGCGCCAGCAGCCAAGGGGCGGGAGCTCTCTACGAGCAGTACTTC
D: -; J: TRBJ1-2; V: TRBV27; size: once; CDR3: CASSPGITFVYGYTF; DNA: TGTGCCAGCAGTCCCGGGATTACCTTTGTTTATGGCTACACCTTC
D: TRBD2; J: TRBJ2-3; V: TRBV18; size: -; CDR3: CASSWILWASGGTDTQYF; DNA: TGTGCCAGCTCTTGGATCCTTTGGGCTAGCGGGGGGACAGATACGCAGTATTTT
D: TRBD2; J: TRBJ2-1; V: TRBV27; size: -; CDR3: CASSSAGDYNEQFF; DNA: TGTGCCAGCAGTTCAGCGGGAGACTACAATGAGCAGTTCTTC
D: TRBD1; J: TRBJ1-5; V: TRBV18; size: few; CDR3: CASSRDRRNQPQHF; DNA: TGTGCCAGCTCACGGGACAGGAGGAATCAGCCCCAGCATTTT
D: -; J: TRBJ1-1; V: TRBV5-5; size: -; CDR3: CASSLSQGYNTEAFF; DNA: TGTGCCAGCAGCTTGTCACAGGGATATAACACTGAAGCTTTCTTT
D: TRBD1; J: TRBJ2-7; V: TRBV9; size: few; CDR3: CASSVGFGTGDEQYF; DNA: TGTGCCAGCAGCGTAGGATTTGGGACAGGGGACGAGCAGTACTTC
D: -; J: TRBJ1-5; V: TRBV25-1; size: few; CDR3: CASSYGNSNQPQHF; DNA: TGTGCCAGCAGTTACGGGAATAGCAATCAGCCCCAGCATTTT
D: TRBD1; J: TRBJ2-7; V: TRBV6-6; size: -; CDR3: CASSYFGDSGLLYF; DNA: TGTGCCAGCAGTTACTTTGGGGACAGCGGCCTGTTGTACTTC
D: -; J: TRBJ2-7; V: TRBV25-1; size: -; CDR3: CASSGDGGYEQYF; DNA: TGTGCCAGCTCAGGGGATGGGGGCTACGAGCAGTACTTC
D: -; J: TRBJ2-5; V: TRBV6-5; size: -; CDR3: CASSRPTDPGETQYF; DNA: TGTGCCAGCAGTCGCCCGACTGACCCGGGGGAGACCCAGTACTTC
D: -; J: TRBJ2-5; V: TRBV11-3; size: -; CDR3: CASSLGQSGGAETQYF; DNA: TGTGCCAGCAGCTTAGGGCAGTCGGGGGGCGCGGAGACCCAGTACTTC
D: -; J: TRBJ1-1; V: TRBV6-5; size: -; CDR3: CASRVDNMNTEAFF; DNA: TGTGCCAGCCGAGTGGACAACATGAACACTGAAGCTTTCTTT
D: TRBD2; J: TRBJ2-1; V: TRBV14; size: -; CDR3: CASSHGTSGYNEQFF; DNA: TGTGCCAGCAGCCACGGGACTAGCGGCTACAATGAGCAGTTCTTC
D: -; J: TRBJ2-6; V: TRBV7-7; size: -; CDR3: CASRDSGANGLTF; DNA: TGTGCTAGCAGAGACAGTGGGGCCAACGGCCTGACTTTC
D: TRBD1; J: TRBJ2-1; V: TRBV6-5; size: -; CDR3: CASSFSRDRGYNEQFF; DNA: TGTGCCAGCAGTTTCAGCCGGGACAGGGGCTACAATGAGCAGTTCTTC
D: -; J: TRBJ1-2; V: TRBV6-5; size: -; CDR3: CASSYRPSGTRGGYTF; DNA: TGTGCCAGCAGTTATCGCCCCAGCGGGACTAGGGGTGGCTACACCTTC
D: TRBD2; J: TRBJ2-7; V: TRBV18; size: -; CDR3: CASSPTSGRTYEQYF; DNA: TGTGCCAGCTCACCAACTAGCGGGAGGACCTACGAGCAGTACTTC
D: -; J: TRBJ2-1; V: TRBV9; size: -; CDR3: CASSVELPIDNEQFF; DNA: TGTGCCAGCAGCGTAGAACTCCCAATAGACAATGAGCAGTTCTTC
D: TRBD1; J: TRBJ2-7; V: TRBV5-4; size: -; CDR3: CASSAGGQYF; DNA: TGTGCCAGCAGCGCAGGGGGTCAGTACTTC
D: -; J: TRBJ2-1; V: TRBV9; size: -; CDR3: CASSRASEPRGSYNEQFF; DNA: TGTGCCAGCAGCAGGGCTAGCGAGCCACGGGGCTCCTACAATGAGCAGTTCTTC
D: -; J: TRBJ1-4; V: TRBV11-2; size: -; CDR3: CASSIPGHPEKLFF; DNA: TGTGCCAGCAGTATTCCGGGACACCCTGAAAAACTGTTTTTT
D: TRBD1; J: TRBJ2-1; V: TRBV6-6; size: -; CDR3: CASSYSLGQGNEQFF; DNA: TGTGCCAGCAGTTACTCCCTGGGACAGGGCAATGAGCAGTTCTTC
D: -; J: TRBJ2-2; V: TRBV13; size: -; CDR3: CASSPRSRGAVGELFF; DNA: TGTGCCAGCAGCCCCCGCTCCCGGGGGGCAGTCGGGGAGCTGTTTTTT
D: -; J: TRBJ2-3; V: TRBV12-5; size: -; CDR3: CASGLKRGLADTQYF; DNA: TGTGCTAGTGGTTTGAAAAGGGGTTTAGCAGATACGCAGTATTTT